One sample yielded the 28 T cell receptor beta chains listed below, sequenced in a study of blood T cells in healthy people across ages. Next came a second PCR, run for roughly 6 to 11 cycles, which used a sample-barcoded 5' primer along with a J-beta primer mix. TCRdb called the 5' RACE reads again in MiXCR, with one record for every CDR3 protein. The sample contains 1.5 million to 2 million distinct CDR3 sequences, about 28% of which appear only once. Sequencing used blood. These receptors originate from a woman in her 30s in good health.

The chain joins TRBV10-1 to TRBJ2-2; TRBD1 matches 8 bases. The V gene end was trimmed by 4 bases and the J gene end by 4 bases; junction bases not matched to a gene: 14. CDR3 size: 18 residues. CDR1 is WNHNN and CDR2 is SYGVQD in the germline V gene (reference sequence). CDR3 amino acids: CASSGPDYRGKGTGELFF. The CDR3 DNA is TGCGCCAGCAGTGGCCCTGATTACAGGGGGAAAGGCACCGGGGAGCTGTTTTTT.

This CDR3 is CASSLELMRNNEQFF. For the CDR3, the DNA is TGTGCCAGCAGCTTAGAGCTAATGAGGAACAATGAGCAGTTCTTC. The chain has TRBV7-2 and TRBJ2-1; D gene ambiguous. V was trimmed by 1 base and J by 5 bases, leaving 12 bases between them. CDR3 size: 15 residues. Germline V gene data show CDR1 as SGHTA and CDR2 as FQGNSA.

The genes are TRBV4-1 and TRBJ2-1; tentatively, D is TRBD2 (6 bases). V was pared by 7 bases and J by 1 base, with 20 bases between. The CDR3 length is 17 residues. The germline gives CDR1 MGHRA, CDR2 YSYEKL. This CDR3 reads CASTRSGVGVSYNEQFF. CDR3 in DNA: TGCGCCAGCACCCGATCGGGGGTAGGGGTATCCTACAATGAGCAGTTCTTC.

The J gene is TRBJ1-5, the V gene TRBV11-3; D call uncertain. CDR3 length: 15 residues. Between the trimmed V and J ends, which lost 3 bases and 7 bases, there was a span of 16 bases. Germline assignment: CDR1 SGHNT and CDR2 YENEEA. The CDR3 nucleotides read TGTGCCAGCAGCTTCGGTTGCAGAACCGGCCAGCCCCAGCATTTT. The encoded protein is CASSFGCRTGQPQHF.

The chain couples TRBV7-8 to TRBJ2-5; D not certain. This CDR3 is built from 15 residues. The germline V gene encodes CDR1 SGHVS and CDR2 FQNEAQ. V was trimmed by 1 base and J by 1 base, leaving 10 bases between them. CDR3 nucleotides: TGTGCCAGCAGCTTAGGTCCGCAGTTCCAAGAGACCCAGTACTTC. Protein: CASSLGPQFQETQYF. The variable domain in full, completed from reference TRBV7-8 and TRBJ2-5, reads GAGVSQSPRYKVAKRGQDVALRCDPISGHVSLFWYQQALGQGPEFLTYFQNEAQLDKSGLPSDRFFAERPEGSVSTLKIQRTQQEDSAVYLCASSLGPQFQETQYFGPGTRLLVL.

The chain couples TRBV5-5 to TRBJ1-2; no clear D. In germline, CDR1 is SGHKS, CDR2 YYEKEE (reference sequence). This CDR3 has 15 residues. V shed 0 bases and J shed 10 bases, with 19 bases lying between them. The CDR3 coding sequence is TGTGCCAGCAGCTTGGCCGAAAGGACCTACATTGACTACACCTTC. This codes for CASSLAERTYIDYTF.

This clonotype was counted between two and nine times. In DNA form, the CDR3 reads TGTGCCAGCTCACTCGAGACAGGGGGCTTCCAAGAGACCCAGTACTTC. Its protein is CASSLETGGFQETQYF. The chain combines TRBV18 with TRBJ2-5; 10 positions agree with TRBD1. There are 16 residues in the CDR3. The junction had 6 bases not matched to a gene; V was cut back by 4 bases and J by 1 base. Germline V gives CDR1 KGHSH, CDR2 LQKENI.

In its sample, this clonotype was seen a few times. V and J are TRBV11-2 and TRBJ2-7; weak D call: TRBD1 (6 bases). The CDR3 runs to 15 residues. Trimming took 5 bases from V and 0 from J, leaving 14 bases between them. Looked up from germline, CDR1 is SGHAT and CDR2 is FQNNGV. CDR3 sequence: CASSQTGHSSYEQYF. The CDR3 nucleotides read TGTGCCAGCAGCCAGACAGGTCATAGCTCCTACGAGCAGTACTTC.

The chain couples TRBV4-1 to TRBJ2-7; TRBD2 agrees at 13 bases. CDR1 MGHRA and CDR2 YSYEKL come from the germline V gene. After removal of 5 bases from V and 3 bases from J, the junction contained 7 bases not matched to a gene. The CDR3 sequence is 16 residues long. CDR3 DNA: TGCGCCAGCAGCGCCGTACTAGCGGGAGGGCACTACGAGCAGTACTTC. Translating it yields CASSAVLAGGHYEQYF.

This clonotype was picked up a small number of times. The junction shows a germline mismatch at one end, possibly a read error. The rearrangement uses TRBV10-2 and TRBJ2-3; 9 bases are shared with TRBD1. The length of the CDR3 is 15 residues. Germline-derived CDR1 and CDR2 are WSHSY and SAAADI. Here the CDR3 DNA reads TGCGCCAGCACCAAGGACAGGGGCTACACAGATGCGCAGTATTTT. This encodes CASTKDRGYTDAQYF.

This clonotype was detected only a few times. The chain joins TRBV5-1 to TRBJ2-5; the match to TRBD1 covers 11 bases. The CDR3 loop spans 15 amino acids. The germline CDR1 and CDR2 sequences are SGHRS and YFSETQ. V lost 4 bases, J lost 5 bases, and 7 bases stayed unmatched. CDR3 DNA: TGCGCCAGCAGCATCGGACAGGGGGCGCATGAGACCCAGTACTTC. Translated: CASSIGQGAHETQYF.

This clonotype was found many times. The chain links TRBV4-3 to TRBJ1-6; tentatively, D is TRBD1 (6 bases). V gave up 0 bases and J gave up 7 bases, with 13 bases separating them. The germline V gene encodes CDR1 LGHNA and CDR2 YSLEER. This CDR3 is 16 amino acids long. DNA for the CDR3: TGCGCCAGCAGCCAAGAAGTTCAGGGGAACAATTCACCCCTCCACTTT. Translation gives CASSQEVQGNNSPLHF.

This clonotype occurred a few times. This chain links TRBV7-9 with TRBJ1-2; a weak D match, TRBD1 (5 bases). Germline V gene data show CDR1 as SEHNR and CDR2 as FQNEAQ (reference sequence). CDR3 length equals 13 residues. V lost 2 bases to trimming and J lost 4 bases, with 8 bases between them. This CDR3 reads CASSLRGTYGYTF. For the CDR3, the DNA is TGTGCCAGCAGCTTAAGAGGGACCTATGGCTACACCTTC.

Remarks on this clonotype: A much more abundant neighbour one base away suggests this may be a read error. The rearrangement links TRBV5-5 to TRBJ1-2; D may be TRBD1 (6 bases). This CDR3 has 13 amino acids. Germline CDR1 and CDR2: SGHKS and YYEKEE (reference sequence). The CDR3 spells CASSLQGGGGHTF. The CDR3 coding sequence is TGTGCCAGCAGCTTGCAGGGAGGGGGTGGCCACACCTTC.

This clonotype was counted at least ten times. V is TRBV20-1 and J is TRBJ2-7; D gene unclear. With 0 bases removed from V and 1 base from J, the gap between germline ends came to 4 bases. Looked up from germline, CDR1 is DFQATT and CDR2 is SNEGSKA (reference sequence). The CDR3 has 12 amino acids. The CDR3 sequence is CSAREISYEQYF. The CDR3 DNA reads TGCAGTGCTAGAGAAATTTCCTACGAGCAGTACTTC.

V is TRBV21-1 and J is TRBJ2-5; the DNA was not used to check the table's D call, TRBD1. TRBV21-1 is given as a pseudogene. The CDR3 covers 16 residues. CDR3 protein: CASSKVSPTDRETQYF. CDR3 bases: TGTGCCAGCAGCAAAGTAAGCCCGACAGATAGAGAGACCCAGTACTTC.

This sequence joins TRBV5-1 and TRBJ1-1; D not resolved. The V gene's germline CDR1 is SGHRS and CDR2 YFSETQ. Trimming took 5 bases from V and 5 from J, leaving 19 bases between them. The CDR3 is 15 residues long. The CDR3, as DNA: TGCGCCAGCAGTAAAGCTGCAGACGGCTGGACTGAAGCTTTCTTT. It is translated as CASSKAADGWTEAFF.

This clonotype occurred a few times. This rearrangement joins TRBV4-1 to TRBJ1-5; D is unclear. Trimming took 4 bases from V and 3 from J, leaving 13 bases between them. This CDR3 comprises 15 residues. The V gene's germline CDR1 is MGHRA and CDR2 YSYEKL. CDR3 amino acids: CASSRVDGNNQPQHF. The CDR3 DNA follows: TGCGCCAGCAGCCGGGTGGACGGAAACAATCAGCCCCAGCATTTT.

This clonotype has a handful of counts. J is TRBJ2-5 and V is TRBV7-3; tentatively, D is TRBD1 (5 bases). V was trimmed by 5 bases and J by 3 bases, leaving 13 bases between them. This CDR3 comprises 14 residues. CDR1 and CDR2 from the germline V gene are SGHTA and FQGTGA. The CDR3 sequence: CASSPMGQEETQYF. The CDR3 DNA follows: TGTGCCAGCAGCCCGATGGGGCAGGAAGAGACCCAGTACTTC. The whole variable domain, filled in from reference TRBV7-3 and TRBJ2-5, reads GAGVSQTPSNKVTEKGKYVELRCDPISGHTALYWYRQSLGQGPEFLIYFQGTGAADDSGLPNDRFFAVRPEGSVSTLKIQRTERGDSAVYLCASSPMGQEETQYFGPGTRLLVL.

In its sample, this clonotype was seen a few times. The rearrangement joins TRBV20-1 to TRBJ2-1; TRBD2 might be the D (5 bases). Trimming took off 6 bases at V and 6 bases at J, with 12 bases between the two ends. The CDR3 has 12 residues. From germline, CDR1 is DFQATT and CDR2 SNEGSKA (reference sequence). CDR3 in DNA: TGCAGTGCCCGACGCACTAGCAATGAGCAGTTCTTC. Residues: CSARRTSNEQFF.

The chain carries TRBV11-2 and TRBJ1-4; weak D call: TRBD1 (6 bases). The ends were cut back, 3 bases at V and 7 bases at J, with 9 bases in the middle. CDR3 size: 13 residues. CDR1 and CDR2 (germline): SGHAT, FQNNGV. The CDR3 sequence: CASSFIGGEKLFF. The CDR3 nucleotides are TGTGCCAGCAGCTTTATAGGGGGTGAAAAACTGTTTTTT.

This clonotype was detected only a few times. The chain couples TRBV6-5 to TRBJ1-1; a weak D match, TRBD1 (6 bases). V lost 7 bases and J lost 1, with 16 bases in between. Germline V gene sequence: CDR1 MNHEY, CDR2 SVGAGI. The CDR3 contains 15 residues. The CDR3 region is CASTSGGGANTEAFF. The CDR3 bases are TGTGCCAGCACCTCCGGCGGGGGCGCGAACACTGAAGCTTTCTTT.

The chain recombines TRBV18 with TRBJ2-5, with D possibly being TRBD1 (5 bases). This CDR3 has 15 amino acids. Germline V CDR1 and CDR2: KGHSH, LQKENI. V was cut by 5 bases and J by 4 bases, with 17 bases left in between. The CDR3 nucleotides are TGTGCCAGCTCATCAAATCCAGGGTCCCGAGAGACCCAGTACTTC. This encodes CASSSNPGSRETQYF.

This clonotype has just a few counts. The V gene is TRBV6-6, the J gene TRBJ1-1; D possibly corresponds to TRBD1 (6 bases). The CDR3 sequence is 15 residues long. The V end was cut by 6 bases, the J end by 0 bases, with 14 bases between. CDR1 and CDR2 from the germline V gene are MNHNY and SVGAGI (reference sequence). In DNA form, the CDR3 reads TGTGCCAGCAGATGGGACAACCGTATGAACACTGAAGCTTTCTTT. As protein: CASRWDNRMNTEAFF.

The rearrangement joins TRBV5-1 to TRBJ2-7; TRBD1 agrees at 9 bases. The CDR3 runs to 15 residues. CDR1 is SGHRS and CDR2 is YFSETQ in the germline V gene. V shed 4 bases, J shed 6 bases, and the junction held 11 bases outside the gene matches. CDR3 residues: CASSRGQGRGSEQYF. The CDR3 nucleotides read TGCGCCAGCAGCAGGGGACAGGGCAGGGGTAGCGAGCAGTACTTC.

This rearrangement joins TRBV5-1 to TRBJ1-1; D is unresolved. The CDR3 sequence is 13 residues long. Germline CDR1 SGHRS, CDR2 YFSETQ. Trimming left V 3 bases short and J 1 base short, with 7 bases between. The CDR3 is CASSYDQNTEAFF. The CDR3 coding sequence is TGCGCCAGCAGCTATGACCAGAACACTGAAGCTTTCTTT. Full variable domain (rest looked up from reference TRBV5-1 and TRBJ1-1): KAGVTQTPRYLIKTRGQQVTLSCSPISGHRSVSWYQQTPGQGLQFLFEYFSETQRNKGNFPGRFSGRQFSNSRSEMNVSTLELGDSALYLCASSYDQNTEAFFGQGTRLTVV.

The rearrangement links TRBV10-3 to TRBJ1-5; D not certain. The CDR3 is 14 amino acids. Trimming shortened V by 5 bases and J by 2 bases, and 10 bases separated the two germline ends. Germline V CDR1 and CDR2: ENHRY, SYGVKD. The CDR3, as DNA: TGTGCCATCAGTACCGGGAACCGCAATCAGCCCCAGCATTTT. It specifies CAISTGNRNQPQHF.

The chain recombines TRBV3-1 with TRBJ2-1, with 7 bases that match TRBD2. Germline-derived CDR1 and CDR2 are LGHDT and YNNKEL (reference sequence). Trimming at V came to 5 bases and at J to 9 bases, leaving 13 bases not matched to a gene. The CDR3 is 15 residues long. Here the CDR3 DNA reads TGTGCCAGCAGCTATTTGGCGGGAGCATTGGTTGAGCAGTTCTTC. Translating gives CASSYLAGALVEQFF.